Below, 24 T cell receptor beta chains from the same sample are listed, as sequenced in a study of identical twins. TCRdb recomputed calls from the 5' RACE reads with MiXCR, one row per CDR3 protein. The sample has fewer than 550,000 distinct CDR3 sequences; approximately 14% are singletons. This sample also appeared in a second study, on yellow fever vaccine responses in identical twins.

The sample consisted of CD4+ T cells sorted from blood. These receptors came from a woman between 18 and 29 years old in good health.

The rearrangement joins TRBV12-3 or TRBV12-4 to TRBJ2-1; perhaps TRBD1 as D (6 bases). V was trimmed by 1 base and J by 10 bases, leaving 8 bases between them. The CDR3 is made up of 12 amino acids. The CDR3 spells CASSLEGEEQFF. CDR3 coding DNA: TGTGCCAGCAGTTTAGAGGGGGAAGAGCAGTTCTTC.

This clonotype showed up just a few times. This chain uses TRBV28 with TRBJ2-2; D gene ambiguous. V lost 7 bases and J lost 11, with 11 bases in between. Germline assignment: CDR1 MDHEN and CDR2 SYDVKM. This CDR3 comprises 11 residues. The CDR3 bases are TGTGCCAGCAAAGACCCCACTGAGCTGTTTTTT. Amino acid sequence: CASKDPTELFF.

The CDR3 sequence is CASSLNGATGILRAFF. The CDR3 nucleotides read TGTGCCAGCAGCTTAAATGGGGCCACAGGGATCCTTCGAGCTTTCTTT. The rearrangement joins TRBV7-9 to TRBJ1-1; the D gene is possibly TRBD1 (6 bases). Trimming removed 2 bases at V and 10 bases at J, with 23 bases between. Germline assignment: CDR1 SEHNR and CDR2 FQNEAQ (reference sequence). This CDR3 region has 16 residues.

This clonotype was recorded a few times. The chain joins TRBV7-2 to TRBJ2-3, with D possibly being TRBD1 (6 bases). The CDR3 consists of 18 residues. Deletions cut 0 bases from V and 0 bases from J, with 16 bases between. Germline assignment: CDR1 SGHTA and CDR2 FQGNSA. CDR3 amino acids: CASSLARSGVTSTDTQYF. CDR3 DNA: TGTGCCAGCAGCTTAGCGCGGTCAGGGGTCACTAGCACAGATACGCAGTATTTT.

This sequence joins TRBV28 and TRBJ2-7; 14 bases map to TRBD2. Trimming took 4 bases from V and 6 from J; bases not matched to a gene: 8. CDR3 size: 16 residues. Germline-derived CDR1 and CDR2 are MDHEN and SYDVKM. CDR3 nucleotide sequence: TGTGCCAGCAGTTCCTCCGGGACTAGCGGGAGAATCGAGCAGTACTTC. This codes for CASSSSGTSGRIEQYF. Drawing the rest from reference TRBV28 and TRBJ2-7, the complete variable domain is DVKVTQSSRYLVKRTGEKVFLECVQDMDHENMFWYRQDPGLGLRLIYFSYDVKMKEKGDIPEGYSVSREKKERFSLILESASTNQTSMYLCASSSSGTSGRIEQYFGPGTRLTVT.

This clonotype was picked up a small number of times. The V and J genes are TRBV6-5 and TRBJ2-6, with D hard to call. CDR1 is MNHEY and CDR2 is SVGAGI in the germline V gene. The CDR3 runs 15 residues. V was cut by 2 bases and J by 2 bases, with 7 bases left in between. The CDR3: CASSYGGTGANVLTF. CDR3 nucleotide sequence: TGTGCCAGCAGTTACGGTGGCACTGGGGCCAACGTCCTGACTTTC.

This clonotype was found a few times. The CDR3 DNA sequence: TGTGCCAGCAGAAATAACTATGGCTACACCTTC. Amino acid sequence: CASRNNYGYTF. The gene calls are TRBV25-1 and TRBJ1-2; D not resolved. This CDR3 has 11 residues. Trimming took 6 bases from V and 1 from J, leaving 3 bases between them. Germline CDR1 and CDR2: MGHDK and SYGVNS.

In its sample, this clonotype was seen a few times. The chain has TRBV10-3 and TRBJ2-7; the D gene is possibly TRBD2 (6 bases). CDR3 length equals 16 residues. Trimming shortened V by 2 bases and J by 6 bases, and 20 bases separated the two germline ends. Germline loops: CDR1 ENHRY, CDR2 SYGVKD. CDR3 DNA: TGTGCCATCAGTGAGGCGAGACATTTACCCGGGGGCGAGCAGTACGTC. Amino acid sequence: CAISEARHLPGGEQYV.

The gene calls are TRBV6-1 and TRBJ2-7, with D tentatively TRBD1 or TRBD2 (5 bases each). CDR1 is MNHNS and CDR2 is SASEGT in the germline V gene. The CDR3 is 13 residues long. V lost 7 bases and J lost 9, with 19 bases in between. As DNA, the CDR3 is TGTGCCAGCATCCCACGGGACCGGGGATGGCAGTACGTC. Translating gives CASIPRDRGWQYV.

The CDR3 reads CSAPGRGYNSPLHF. In nucleotides, the CDR3 is TGCAGTGCTCCCGGCCGGGGTTATAATTCACCCCTCCACTTT. This rearrangement joins TRBV20-1 to TRBJ1-6, with unresolved D. Per the germline V gene, CDR1 is DFQATT and CDR2 is SNEGSKA (reference sequence). The CDR3 has 14 amino acids. Trimming took 5 bases from V and 4 from J, leaving 12 bases between them.

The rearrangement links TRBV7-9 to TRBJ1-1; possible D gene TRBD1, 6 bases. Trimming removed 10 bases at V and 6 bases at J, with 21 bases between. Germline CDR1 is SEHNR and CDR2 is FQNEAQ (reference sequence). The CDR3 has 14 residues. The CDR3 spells CATQLLGGGPEAFF. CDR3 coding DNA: TGTGCCACCCAGCTTTTGGGGGGCGGCCCTGAAGCTTTCTTT.

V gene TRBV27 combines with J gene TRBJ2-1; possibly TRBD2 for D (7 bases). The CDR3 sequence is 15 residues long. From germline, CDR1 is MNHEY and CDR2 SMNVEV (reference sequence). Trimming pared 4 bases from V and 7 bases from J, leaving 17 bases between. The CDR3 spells CASSSQGGGANEQFF. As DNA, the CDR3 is TGTGCCAGCAGTTCCCAGGGCGGGGGCGCAAATGAGCAGTTCTTC.

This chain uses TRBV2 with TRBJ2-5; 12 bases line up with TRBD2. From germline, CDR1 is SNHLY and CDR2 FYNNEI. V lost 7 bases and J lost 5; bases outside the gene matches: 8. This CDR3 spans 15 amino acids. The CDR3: CASIPGLAGFETQYF. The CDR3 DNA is TGTGCCAGCATTCCAGGACTAGCGGGATTTGAGACCCAGTACTTC.

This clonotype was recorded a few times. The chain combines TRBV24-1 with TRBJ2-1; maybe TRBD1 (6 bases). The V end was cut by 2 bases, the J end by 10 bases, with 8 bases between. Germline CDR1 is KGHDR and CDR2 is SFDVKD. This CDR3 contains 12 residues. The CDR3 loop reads CATSDSGTEQFF. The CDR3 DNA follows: TGTGCCACCAGTGATTCCGGGACAGAGCAGTTCTTC.

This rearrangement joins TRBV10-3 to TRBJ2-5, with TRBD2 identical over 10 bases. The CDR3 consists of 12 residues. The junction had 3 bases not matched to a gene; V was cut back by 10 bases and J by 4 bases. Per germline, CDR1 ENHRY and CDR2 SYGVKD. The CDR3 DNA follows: TGTGCCACCAGGACTAGCGGAGAGACCCAGTACTTC. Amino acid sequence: CATRTSGETQYF.

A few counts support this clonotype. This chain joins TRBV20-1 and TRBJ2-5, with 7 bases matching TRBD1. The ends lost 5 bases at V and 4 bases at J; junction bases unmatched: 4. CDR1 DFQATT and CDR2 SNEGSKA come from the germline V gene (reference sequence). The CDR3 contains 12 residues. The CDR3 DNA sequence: TGCAGTGCTGGATACAGGGGAGAGACCCAGTACTTC. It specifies CSAGYRGETQYF.

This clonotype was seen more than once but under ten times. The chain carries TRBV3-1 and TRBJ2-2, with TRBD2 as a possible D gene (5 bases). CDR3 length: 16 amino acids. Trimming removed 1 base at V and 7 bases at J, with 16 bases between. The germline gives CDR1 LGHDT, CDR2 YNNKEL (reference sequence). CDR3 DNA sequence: TGTGCCAGCAGCCAAGCGGCCACGGGGTACGGCGGGGAGCTGTTTTTT. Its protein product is CASSQAATGYGGELFF.

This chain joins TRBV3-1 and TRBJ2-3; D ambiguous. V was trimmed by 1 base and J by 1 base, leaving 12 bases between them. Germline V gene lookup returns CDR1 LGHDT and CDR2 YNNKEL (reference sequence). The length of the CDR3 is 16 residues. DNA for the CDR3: TGTGCCAGCAGCCAAGTGAATCTTGCCGGCACAGATACGCAGTATTTT. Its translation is CASSQVNLAGTDTQYF.

The CDR3 spells CASSQTGTSLSETQYF. DNA for the CDR3: TGTGCCAGCAGCCAAACCGGGACTAGCCTAAGCGAGACCCAGTACTTC. This sequence joins TRBV7-7 and TRBJ2-5, with 9 bases identical to TRBD2. The CDR3 is made up of 16 amino acids. The ends lost 5 bases at V and 5 bases at J; junction bases unmatched: 12. CDR1 and CDR2 from the germline V gene are SSHAT and FNYEAQ (reference sequence). Supplemented by reference TRBV7-7 and TRBJ2-5, the full variable domain reads GAGVSQSPRYKVTKRGQDVTLRCDPISSHATLYWYQQALGQGPEFLTYFNYEAQPDKSGLPSDRFSAERPEGSISTLTIQRTEQRDSAMYRCASSQTGTSLSETQYFGPGTRLLVL.

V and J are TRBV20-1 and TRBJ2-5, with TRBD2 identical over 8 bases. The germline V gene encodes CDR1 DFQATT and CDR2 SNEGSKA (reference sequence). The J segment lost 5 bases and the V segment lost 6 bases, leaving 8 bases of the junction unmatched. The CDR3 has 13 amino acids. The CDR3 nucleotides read TGCAGTGCCCCCTTCAGCGGGGGCGAGACCCAGTACTTC. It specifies CSAPFSGGETQYF.

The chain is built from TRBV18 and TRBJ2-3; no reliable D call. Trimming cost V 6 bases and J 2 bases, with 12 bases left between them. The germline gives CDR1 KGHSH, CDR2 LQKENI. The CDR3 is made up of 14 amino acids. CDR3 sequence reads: CASSKPGLTDTQYF. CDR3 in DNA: TGTGCCAGCTCGAAGCCCGGGCTCACAGATACGCAGTATTTT.

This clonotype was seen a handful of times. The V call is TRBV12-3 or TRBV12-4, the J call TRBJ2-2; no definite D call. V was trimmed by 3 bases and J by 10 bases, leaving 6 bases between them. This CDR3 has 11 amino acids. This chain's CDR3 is CASSFNKELFF. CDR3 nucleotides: TGTGCCAGCAGTTTTAATAAGGAGCTGTTTTTT.

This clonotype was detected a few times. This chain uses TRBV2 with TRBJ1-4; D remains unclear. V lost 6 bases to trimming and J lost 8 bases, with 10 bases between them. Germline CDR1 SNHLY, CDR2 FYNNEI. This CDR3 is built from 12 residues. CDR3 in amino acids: CASSPMGEKLFF. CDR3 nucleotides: TGTGCCAGCAGCCCCATGGGCGAAAAACTGTTTTTT.

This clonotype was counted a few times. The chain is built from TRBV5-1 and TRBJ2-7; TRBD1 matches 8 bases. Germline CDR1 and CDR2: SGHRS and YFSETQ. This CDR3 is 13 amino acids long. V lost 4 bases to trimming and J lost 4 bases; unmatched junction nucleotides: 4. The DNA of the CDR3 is TGCGCCAGCAGCCCGGACAGGGAGTACGAGCAGTACTTC. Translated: CASSPDREYEQYF.